The entry that follows covers one T cell receptor beta chain sequence. The entry originates in a study of blood T cell repertoires in COVID-19. Study summary: Collection of acute and convalescent COVID-19 samples took place in the United States, Italy and Spain. PBMCs, B-cell-depleted T cells, or T cells were the source of the cDNA or gDNA that made up the material.

Clones were sequenced by immunoSEQ multiplex PCR, and TCRdb holds only the in-frame ones, with some missing. The profile shows some 130,000 clones, about 91% of them singletons. V was pared by 5 bases and J by 11 bases, with 18 bases between. Germline V gene data show CDR1 as SGHAT and CDR2 as FQDESV (reference sequence). This CDR3 is 13 amino acids long. Sequencing used peripheral blood. The chain carries TRBV11-1 and TRBJ1-2; no clear D. The clonotype was recovered from a man in his forties or fifties with acute or convalescent COVID-19. The CDR3 protein is CASSPLSGERYTF. The CDR3 DNA is TGTGCCAGCAGCCCCCTATCCGGCGAGCGGTACACCTTC.